This T cell receptor beta chain was observed in a study of CD8 T cells in Susac syndrome (dated 2019 in TCRdb). Notes on the research overall: Among the Susac syndrome patients who were sequenced, clinically active disease was present in more than 5 and clinical remission was observed in under ten. Repertoire sequencing was used to test whether CD8+ T cell activation and differentiation in Susac syndrome was antigen driven. Susac syndrome patients were therapy-naive, on corticosteroids (some also receiving IVIg), or on IVIg alone at blood withdrawal.

High-throughput TCR beta sequencing profiled peripheral blood CD8+ and CD4+ T cells from healthy donors, Susac syndrome patients and multiple sclerosis patients. The Susac syndrome patients fulfilled recently defined diagnostic criteria for either definite or probable disease. Bulk CD8+ and CD4+ T cells were purified by magnetic negative isolation, whereas CD8+ TEMRA cells were enriched by FACS. Blood was drawn into EDTA tubes, processed within 24 hours, and PBMCs were isolated by density gradient centrifugation. PBMCs destined for TCR sequencing were cryopreserved in liquid nitrogen and later thawed in a 37 °C water bath. A purity of at least 90% was achieved for sorted or isolated CD4+, CD8+ and CD8+ TEMRA cells. RNA was extracted using the RNeasy kit, and about 0.5 to 1 ug of the RNA was reverse transcribed with random hexamers. The immunoSEQ multiplex PCR assay, which covers 54 Vbeta and 13 Jbeta segments, was used to amplify TCR beta CDR3 regions. PCR amplification bias was corrected by using a synthetic template baseline for primer optimization and computational correction. The paper's processing steps were these. Reads were annotated to V, D and J genes per IMGT and analyzed with immunoSEQ Analyzer, keeping only productive sequences. Clonality was calculated as one minus the Shannon entropy normalized by log2 of the number of productive unique sequences. For each patient and control, public and private clones were evaluated within the 100 most prevalent clones. A clone was defined as Susac-specific if it was absent from the healthy and MS cohorts, from 1052 published viral clones and from other ImmuneACCESS disease sequences. TCRdb handled the public reads itself, with Q25 trimming in fastp and clone calling in MiXCR, and kept productive beta chains. All rows with the same CDR3 protein become a single entry with the most common DNA and genes. TCRdb's processing, not the authors' own work, is the source of the V and J calls. This sample holds roughly 250,000 distinct CDR3 sequences; 90% to 96% were observed only once. The ten most abundant clones make up 0.08% to 0.11% of the sample.

Study-wide findings and limitations: The CD4+ T cell repertoire of patients with Susac syndrome showed no detectable clonal expansion. The study acknowledged that relatively few individuals were included in the TCR sequencing and HLA analysis.

In the case of this clonotype: Its antigen is currently not known. Base qualities are missing; no much larger clone stands one base away.

The receptor's source is a human donor with Susac syndrome. The specimen was CD4+ T cells from PBMCs.

The CDR3 corresponds to CASSVGGLVNTGELFF. The bases are TGTGCCAGCAGCGTCGGAGGGTTGGTAAACACCGGGGAGCTGTTTTTT. The chain was built from TRBV9 and TRBJ2-2; tentative D gene TRBD2, with 6 bases matching. The V and J ends are trimmed by 2 bases and 2 bases, leaving 13 bases between them. The germline V gene supplies CDR1 SGDLS and CDR2 YYNGEE. Taken from cysteine to phenylalanine, the CDR3 has 16 residues. Kept here is only the CDR3 DNA, which spans 48 bases and is read in frame from base 1.